The 2 T cell receptor beta chains below come from one sample, sequenced in a study of shared clonotypes between healthy human individuals. Here immunoSEQ multiplex PCR was the method, and the copy in TCRdb shows in-frame clones only, minus some. The sample has around 2.3 million clones, 95% seen once. The material sequenced was naive CD4+ T cells sorted from blood. Subset indicated: CD45RA+ positively selected. The origin of the receptors is a young man in good health.

V and J are TRBV5-1 and TRBJ2-7; a weak D match, TRBD1 (6 bases). V was shortened by 4 bases and J by 9 bases, with 23 bases between the two germline ends. Germline V CDR1 and CDR2: SGHRS, YFSETQ. The CDR3 extends over 15 amino acids. For the CDR3, the DNA is TGCGCCAGCAGCGTAAACAGGGTTATTGATACGAGGCAGTACTTC. Translation gives CASSVNRVIDTRQYF.

This clone was seen only once. The rearrangement uses TRBV6-1 and TRBJ2-2; 14 bases line up with TRBD2. V lost 2 bases to trimming and J lost 2 bases; unmatched junction nucleotides: 4. Germline V gene data show CDR1 as MNHNS and CDR2 as SASEGT. This CDR3 is 18 amino acids long. The CDR3 spells CASSERTSGGINTGELFF. The CDR3 DNA sequence: TGTGCCAGCAGTGAACGGACTAGCGGGGGGATCAACACCGGGGAGCTGTTTTTT.